This T cell receptor (beta chain) was recovered during a study of OX40 agonist ivuxolimab in advanced cancers. Germline CDR1 and CDR2: MNHNY and SVGAGI (reference sequence). V gave up 6 bases and J gave up 4 bases; unmatched junction bases: 7. CDR3 length: 15 residues. Clones were read by immunoSEQ multiplex PCR, and TCRdb kept only the in-frame ones, dropping some. The repertoire holds around 150,000 clones, with about 92% as singletons. Sample: CD4+ or CD8+ T cells sorted from blood, taken in a trial of the OX40 agonist ivuxolimab. This chain connects TRBV6-6 to TRBJ2-5; TRBD1 matches at 11 bases. The sequence was collected from an adult with an advanced solid tumor such as melanoma, head and neck, liver or kidney cancer. Here the CDR3 reads CASRRGQGARETQYF. CDR3 sequence (DNA): TGTGCCAGCAGAAGAGGACAGGGGGCGCGAGAGACCCAGTACTTC.